The entry below describes one T cell receptor beta chain. The target antigen is unknown. Method: immunoSEQ multiplex PCR; TCRdb's copy keeps in-frame clones and lacks some. This table holds approximately 110,000 clones, about 86% found once. The data originate from a study of T cell responses to AZD1222 COVID-19 vaccine. Study information: Pooling was applied to second doses at about 4 or about 12 weeks.

Study conclusions and caveats: Dominant CD4 TCR responses targeted spike regions 160-218 and 743-854. Seropositive at baseline were only 5 to 7 AZD1222 recipients. White British ancestry dominated among donors, who included more females, and clonal diversity was possibly underestimated.

CDR3 size: 16 residues. The germline CDR1 and CDR2 sequences are SGHTA and FQGNSA. With V trimmed by 6 bases and J by 1 base, 10 bases remained unmatched. The J gene is TRBJ1-1, the V gene TRBV7-2; the match to TRBD1 covers 8 bases. Sequences were derived from peripheral blood, sampled on day 0 of AZD1222 vaccination. The TCR originated in an adult in good health. The CDR3 DNA is TGTGCCAGCAGGGGACAGGCCCGAGTCGGGAACACTGAAGCTTTCTTT. Its protein is CASRGQARVGNTEAFF.